This entry is about one T cell receptor (beta chain). Investigators extracted total RNA from whole blood and did not sort T cells. Following a re-call of the 5' RACE reads, TCRdb has one entry per CDR3 protein and lacks DNA. This sample's table has about 300,000 distinct CDR3 sequences. The sample comes from a study of monozygotic twins with inflammatory bowel disease. CDR1 is MDHEN, CDR2 SYDVKM, per germline. The CDR3 is 15 residues long. The TCR originated in a human donor with ulcerative colitis or Crohn's disease, or a healthy co-twin of an affected twin (not recorded which). V usage is TRBV28 and J usage is TRBJ2-1; the TCRdb call, TRBD1, lacks DNA for checking. Sequenced sample: blood. This CDR3 is CASSFIRGVNNEQFF.